The clone carrying this T cell receptor (beta chain) was detected only a few times. TCRdb reprocessed the 5' RACE reads via MiXCR and lists one record per CDR3 protein. The sample yields a few hundred thousand distinct CDR3 sequences, around 4.4% seen once. The sample is drawn from a study of T cells after yellow fever vaccination. This CDR3 comprises 15 residues. V gave up 7 bases and J gave up 4 bases; unmatched junction bases: 5. The chain has TRBV12-3 or TRBV12-4 and TRBJ2-3; 13 bases fit TRBD2. This receptor was identified in a young man who received the YFV17D yellow fever vaccine. The source was PBMCs, collected 15 days after the yellow fever booster vaccination. CDR3 amino acids: CASNKLAGGPDTQYF. As DNA, the CDR3 is TGTGCCAGCAACAAACTAGCGGGGGGGCCAGATACGCAGTATTTT.